This T cell receptor beta chain was identified in a study of blood T cell repertoires in COVID-19. The V gene end was trimmed by 6 bases and the J gene end by 7 bases; junction bases not matched to a gene: 9. This CDR3 has 15 residues. Germline-derived CDR1 and CDR2 are SNHLY and FYNNEI. Produced via immunoSEQ multiplex PCR; TCRdb's table is partial and in-frame only. The top ten clones hold approximately 4% of a sample with 310,000 or so clones, approximately 87% of them seen once. The sequenced sample consisted of peripheral blood. This clonotype was obtained from a woman between 50 and 59 years old with active or convalescent COVID-19. The chain has TRBV2 and TRBJ1-5, with 10 positions matching TRBD1. The CDR3 nucleotides read TGTGCCAGCAGGGTGGGGACAGGGGTCGGACAGCCCCAGCATTTT. Encoded protein: CASRVGTGVGQPQHF.